Here is one T cell receptor (beta chain) with its context. These data come from a study of blood T cell repertoires in COVID-19. The CDR3 contains 13 residues. Germline V gene lookup returns CDR1 MGHDK and CDR2 SYGVNS. V lost 6 bases and J lost 4, with 9 bases in between. Original handling: Estimation of nucleated cell counts was performed using reference gene primer amplification. The data were produced by immunoSEQ multiplex PCR, yet TCRdb's version contains in-frame clones alone and is incomplete. V and J calls and clone size are those listed in that table; D and trimming were worked out from the DNA. The sample shows roughly 120,000 clones, less than 85% of them seen only once.

The TCR sequence derives from a man younger than 40 with acute or convalescent COVID-19. This chain joins TRBV25-1 and TRBJ2-2; D is uncertain. The sequencing input was peripheral blood. In DNA, the CDR3 is TGTGCCAGCAGCCCAGGTCCCACCGGGGAGCTGTTTTTT. Its translation is CASSPGPTGELFF.